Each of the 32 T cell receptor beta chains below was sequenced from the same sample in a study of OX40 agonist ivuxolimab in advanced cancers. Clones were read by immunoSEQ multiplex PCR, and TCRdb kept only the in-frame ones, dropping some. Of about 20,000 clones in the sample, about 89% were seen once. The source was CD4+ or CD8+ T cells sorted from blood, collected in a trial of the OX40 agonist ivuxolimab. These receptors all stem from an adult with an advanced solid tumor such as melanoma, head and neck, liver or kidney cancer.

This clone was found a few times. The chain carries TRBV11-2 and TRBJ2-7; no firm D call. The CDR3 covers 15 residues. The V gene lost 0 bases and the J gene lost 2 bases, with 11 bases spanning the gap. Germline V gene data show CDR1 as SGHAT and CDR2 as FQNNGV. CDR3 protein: CASSLEAAAAYEQYF. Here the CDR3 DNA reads TGTGCCAGCAGCTTAGAGGCAGCCGCCGCCTACGAGCAGTACTTC.

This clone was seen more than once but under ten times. CDR3 DNA sequence: TGTGCCAGCAGCCTAGACCCAGCTGGGGACGAGCAGTACTTC. Protein sequence: CASSLDPAGDEQYF. J is TRBJ2-7 and V is TRBV7-9; D is unclear. V was pared by 5 bases and J by 5 bases, with 16 bases between. The CDR3 is 14 residues long. The germline gives CDR1 SEHNR, CDR2 FQNEAQ (reference sequence).

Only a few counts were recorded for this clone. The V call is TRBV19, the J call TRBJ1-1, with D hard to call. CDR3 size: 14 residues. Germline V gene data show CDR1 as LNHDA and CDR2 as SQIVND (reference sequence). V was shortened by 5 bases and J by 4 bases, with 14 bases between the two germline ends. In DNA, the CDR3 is TGTGCCAGTAGTCCAAGCCCCGAGGGCACTGAAGCTTTCTTT. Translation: CASSPSPEGTEAFF.

CDR3 bases: TGTGCCAGCAGTTTAAGCGGGATTACCTACGAGCAGTACTTC. This codes for CASSLSGITYEQYF. The gene calls are TRBV27 and TRBJ2-7; 7 nucleotides align to TRBD2. Trimming cost V 2 bases and J 2 bases; bases outside gene matches: 3. Germline CDR1 MNHEY, CDR2 SMNVEV (reference sequence). The CDR3 is made up of 14 amino acids.

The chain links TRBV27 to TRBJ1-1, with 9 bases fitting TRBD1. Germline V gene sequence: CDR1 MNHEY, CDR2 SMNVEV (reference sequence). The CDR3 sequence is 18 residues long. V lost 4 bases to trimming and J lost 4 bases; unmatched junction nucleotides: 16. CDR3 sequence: CASSSTGGGTRIITEAFF. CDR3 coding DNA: TGTGCCAGCAGTTCTACAGGGGGCGGTACTAGAATTATCACTGAAGCTTTCTTT.

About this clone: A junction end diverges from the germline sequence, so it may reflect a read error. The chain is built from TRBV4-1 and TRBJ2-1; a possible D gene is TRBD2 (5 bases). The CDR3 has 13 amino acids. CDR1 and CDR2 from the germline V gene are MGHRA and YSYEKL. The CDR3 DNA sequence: TGCGCCAGCAGCGAAGAACTAGGCGATGAGCAGTTCTTC. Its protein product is CASSEELGDEQFF.

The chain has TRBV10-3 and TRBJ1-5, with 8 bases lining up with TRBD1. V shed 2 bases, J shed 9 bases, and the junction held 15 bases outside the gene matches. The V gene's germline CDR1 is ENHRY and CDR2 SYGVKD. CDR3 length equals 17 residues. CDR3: CAISEALPVRGRVPQHF. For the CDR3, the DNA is TGTGCCATCAGTGAGGCCCTACCGGTCAGGGGGCGGGTGCCCCAGCATTTT.

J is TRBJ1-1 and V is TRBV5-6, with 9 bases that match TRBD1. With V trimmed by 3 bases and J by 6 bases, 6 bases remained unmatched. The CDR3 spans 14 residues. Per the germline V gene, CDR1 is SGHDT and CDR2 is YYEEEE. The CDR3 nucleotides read TGTGCCAGCAGCTCCGGGACAGGGTTCCCTGAAGCTTTCTTT. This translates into CASSSGTGFPEAFF.

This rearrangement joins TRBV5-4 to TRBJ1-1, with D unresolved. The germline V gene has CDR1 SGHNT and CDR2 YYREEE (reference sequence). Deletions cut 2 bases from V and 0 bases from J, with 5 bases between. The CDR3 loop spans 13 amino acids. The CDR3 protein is CASSFLMNTEAFF. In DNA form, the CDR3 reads TGTGCCAGCAGCTTTCTGATGAACACTGAAGCTTTCTTT.

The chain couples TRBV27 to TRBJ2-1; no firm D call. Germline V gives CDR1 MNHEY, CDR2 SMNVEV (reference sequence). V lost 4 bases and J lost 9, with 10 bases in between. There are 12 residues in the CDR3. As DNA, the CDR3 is TGTGCCAGCAGTTCCTTGGCAACTGAGCAGTTCTTC. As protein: CASSSLATEQFF.

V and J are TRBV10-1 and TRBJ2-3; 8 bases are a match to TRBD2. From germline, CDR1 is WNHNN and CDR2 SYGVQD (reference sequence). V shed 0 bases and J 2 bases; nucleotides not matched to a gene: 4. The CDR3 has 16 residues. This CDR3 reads CASSESAGGTTDTQYF. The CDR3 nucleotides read TGCGCCAGCAGTGAGTCGGCGGGGGGCACCACAGATACGCAGTATTTT.

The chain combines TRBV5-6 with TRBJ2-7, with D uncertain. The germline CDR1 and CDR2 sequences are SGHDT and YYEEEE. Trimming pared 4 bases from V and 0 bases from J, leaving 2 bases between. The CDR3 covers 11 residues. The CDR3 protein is CASSHSYEQYF. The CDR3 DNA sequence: TGTGCCAGCAGCCACTCCTACGAGCAGTACTTC.

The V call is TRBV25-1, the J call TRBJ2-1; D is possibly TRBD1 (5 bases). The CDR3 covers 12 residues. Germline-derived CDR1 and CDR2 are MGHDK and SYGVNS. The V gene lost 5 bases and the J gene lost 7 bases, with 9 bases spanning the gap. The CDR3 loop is CASSPGWNEQFF. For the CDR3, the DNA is TGTGCCAGCAGTCCAGGGTGGAATGAGCAGTTCTTC.

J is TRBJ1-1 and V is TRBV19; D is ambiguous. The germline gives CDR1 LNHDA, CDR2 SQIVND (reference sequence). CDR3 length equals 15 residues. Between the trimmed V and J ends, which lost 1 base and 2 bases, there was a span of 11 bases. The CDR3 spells CASSIGAAANTEAFF. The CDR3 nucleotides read TGTGCCAGTAGTATAGGGGCAGCAGCAAACACTGAAGCTTTCTTT.

For the CDR3, the DNA is TGTGCCATCAAATTTCGGGACGAGCAGTACTTC. This codes for CAIKFRDEQYF. V and J are TRBV6-1 and TRBJ2-7; D remains ambiguous. CDR3 length: 11 residues. V dropped 10 bases and J dropped 5 bases, with 12 bases sitting between them. Germline loops: CDR1 MNHNS, CDR2 SASEGT.

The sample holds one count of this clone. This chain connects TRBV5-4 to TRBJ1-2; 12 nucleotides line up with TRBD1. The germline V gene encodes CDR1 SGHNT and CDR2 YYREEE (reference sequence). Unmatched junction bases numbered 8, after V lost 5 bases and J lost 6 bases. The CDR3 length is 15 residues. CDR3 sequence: CASRNKGTGGDGYTF. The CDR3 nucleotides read TGTGCCAGCAGGAATAAAGGGACAGGGGGCGATGGCTACACCTTC.

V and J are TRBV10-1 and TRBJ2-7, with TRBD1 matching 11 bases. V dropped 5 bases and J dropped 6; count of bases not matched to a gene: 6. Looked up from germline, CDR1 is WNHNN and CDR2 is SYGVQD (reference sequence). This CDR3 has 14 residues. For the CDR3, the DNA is TGCGCCAGCAGTCAGGACAGGGGGCCCATCGAGCAGTACTTC. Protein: CASSQDRGPIEQYF.

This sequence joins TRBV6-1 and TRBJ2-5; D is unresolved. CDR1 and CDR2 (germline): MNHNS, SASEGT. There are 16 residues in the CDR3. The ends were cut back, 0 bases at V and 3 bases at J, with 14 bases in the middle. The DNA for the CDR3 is TGTGCCAGCAGTGAAGCGATCCTAGGGTCTAAAGAGACCCAGTACTTC. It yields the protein CASSEAILGSKETQYF.

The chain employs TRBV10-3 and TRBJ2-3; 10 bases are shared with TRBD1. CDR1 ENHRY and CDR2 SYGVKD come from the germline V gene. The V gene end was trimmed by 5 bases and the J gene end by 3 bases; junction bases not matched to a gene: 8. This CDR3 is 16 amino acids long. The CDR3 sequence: CAISKGTGEETDTQYF. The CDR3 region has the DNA TGTGCCATCAGTAAGGGGACAGGGGAGGAAACAGATACGCAGTATTTT.

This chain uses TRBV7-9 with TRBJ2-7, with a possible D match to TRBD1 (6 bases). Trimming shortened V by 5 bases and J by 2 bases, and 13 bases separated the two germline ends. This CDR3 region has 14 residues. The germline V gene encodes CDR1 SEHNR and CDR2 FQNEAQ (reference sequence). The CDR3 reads CASSNPGQPYEQYF. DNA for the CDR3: TGTGCCAGCAGCAATCCCGGACAGCCCTACGAGCAGTACTTC.

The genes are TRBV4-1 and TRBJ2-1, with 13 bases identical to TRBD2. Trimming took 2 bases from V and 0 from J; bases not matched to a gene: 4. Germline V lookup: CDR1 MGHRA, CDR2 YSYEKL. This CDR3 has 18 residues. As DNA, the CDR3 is TGCGCCAGCAGCCAACGACTAGCGGGGGGCAGCTCCTACAATGAGCAGTTCTTC. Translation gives CASSQRLAGGSSYNEQFF.

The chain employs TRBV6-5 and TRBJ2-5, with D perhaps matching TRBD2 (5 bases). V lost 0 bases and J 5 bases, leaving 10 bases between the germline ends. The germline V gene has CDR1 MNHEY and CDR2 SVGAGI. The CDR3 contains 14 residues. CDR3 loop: CASSYSGVKETQYF. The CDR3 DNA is TGTGCCAGCAGTTACTCCGGGGTGAAGGAGACCCAGTACTTC.

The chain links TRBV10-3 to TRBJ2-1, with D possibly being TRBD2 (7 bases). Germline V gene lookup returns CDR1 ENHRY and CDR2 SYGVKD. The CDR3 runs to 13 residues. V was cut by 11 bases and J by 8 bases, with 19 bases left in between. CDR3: CASRGGAEHEQFF. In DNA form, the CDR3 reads TGTGCCTCCCGAGGGGGGGCGGAACATGAGCAGTTCTTC.

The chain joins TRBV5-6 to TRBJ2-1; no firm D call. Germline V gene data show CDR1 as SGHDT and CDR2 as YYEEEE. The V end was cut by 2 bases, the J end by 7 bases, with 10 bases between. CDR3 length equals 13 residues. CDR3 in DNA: TGTGCCAGCAGCTTTGCGGTTAGTAATGAGCAGTTCTTC. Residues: CASSFAVSNEQFF.

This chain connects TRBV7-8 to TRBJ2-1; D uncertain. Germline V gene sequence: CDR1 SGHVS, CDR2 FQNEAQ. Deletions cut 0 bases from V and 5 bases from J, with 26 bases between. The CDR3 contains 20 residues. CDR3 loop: CASSLAFSDRGGVPNNEQFF. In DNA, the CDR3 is TGTGCCAGCAGCTTAGCATTTTCGGACCGTGGTGGGGTACCGAACAATGAGCAGTTCTTC.

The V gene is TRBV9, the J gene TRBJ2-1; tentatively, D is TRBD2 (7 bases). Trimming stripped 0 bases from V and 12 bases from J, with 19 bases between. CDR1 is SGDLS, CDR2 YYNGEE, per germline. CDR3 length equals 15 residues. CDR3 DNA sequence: TGTGCCAGCAGCGTAGCGTTTTCAGAGGGGGGGCCGCAGTTCTTC. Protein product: CASSVAFSEGGPQFF.

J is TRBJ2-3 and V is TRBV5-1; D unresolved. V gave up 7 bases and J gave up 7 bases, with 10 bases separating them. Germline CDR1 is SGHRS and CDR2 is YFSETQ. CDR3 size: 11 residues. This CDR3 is CASEDGNTQYF. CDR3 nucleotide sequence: TGCGCCAGCGAGGATGGGAATACGCAGTATTTT.

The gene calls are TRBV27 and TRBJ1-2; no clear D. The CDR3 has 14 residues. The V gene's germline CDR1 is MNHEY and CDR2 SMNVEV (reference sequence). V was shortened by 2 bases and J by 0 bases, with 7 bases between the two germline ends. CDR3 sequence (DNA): TGTGCCAGCAGTTTACCCGGAACTAACTATGGCTACACCTTC. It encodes CASSLPGTNYGYTF.

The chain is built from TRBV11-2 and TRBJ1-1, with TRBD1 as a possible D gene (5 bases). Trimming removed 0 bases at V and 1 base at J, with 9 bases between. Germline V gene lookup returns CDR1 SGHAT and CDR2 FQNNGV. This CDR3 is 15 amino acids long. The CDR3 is CASSLDSGGNTEAFF. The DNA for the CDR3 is TGTGCCAGCAGCTTAGATAGTGGGGGGAACACTGAAGCTTTCTTT.

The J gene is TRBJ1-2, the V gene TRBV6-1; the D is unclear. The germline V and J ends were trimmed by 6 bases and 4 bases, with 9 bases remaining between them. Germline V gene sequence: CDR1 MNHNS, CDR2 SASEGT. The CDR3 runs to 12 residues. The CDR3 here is CASRERGYGYTF. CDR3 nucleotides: TGTGCCAGCAGAGAACGGGGCTATGGCTACACCTTC.

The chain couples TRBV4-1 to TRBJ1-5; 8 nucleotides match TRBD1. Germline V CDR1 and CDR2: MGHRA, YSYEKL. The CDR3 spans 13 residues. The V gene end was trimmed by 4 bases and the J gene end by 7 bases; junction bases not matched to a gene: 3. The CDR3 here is CASSLTGDQPQHF. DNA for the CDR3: TGCGCCAGCAGCCTGACAGGGGACCAGCCCCAGCATTTT.

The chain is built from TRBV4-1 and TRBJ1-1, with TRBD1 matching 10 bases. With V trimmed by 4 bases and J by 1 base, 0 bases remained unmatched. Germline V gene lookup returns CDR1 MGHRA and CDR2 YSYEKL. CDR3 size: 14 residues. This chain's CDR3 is CASSRDRGNTEAFF. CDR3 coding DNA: TGCGCCAGCAGCCGGGACAGGGGGAACACTGAAGCTTTCTTT.